One sample yielded the 30 T cell receptor beta chains listed below, sequenced in a study of blood T cell repertoires in COVID-19. Data came from immunoSEQ multiplex PCR; TCRdb stores just in-frame clones and leaves some out. This sample yields about 41,000 clones, of which 70% to 90% are seen a single time; around 4.5% belongs to the top ten. The sample comprised peripheral blood. The receptors were sampled from a man in his 60s with acute or convalescent COVID-19.

This clone came up a few times. This chain links TRBV6-2 or TRBV6-3 with TRBJ2-1, with TRBD2 matching 10 bases. CDR3 length: 15 residues. Germline lookup yields CDR1 MNHEY and CDR2 SVGEGT. Trimming cost V 5 bases and J 4 bases; bases outside gene matches: 5. Here the CDR3 DNA reads TGTGCCAGCAGTCCACCTAGCGGGGGTTACAATGAGCAGTTCTTC. Its translation: CASSPPSGGYNEQFF.

CDR3 nucleotide sequence: TGCGCCAGCAGCCATGGAACCGGGACAGGGCTTCCTGGCTACACCTTC. This translates into CASSHGTGTGLPGYTF. V usage is TRBV4-3 and J usage is TRBJ1-2; 9 positions agree with TRBD1. Germline V lookup: CDR1 LGHNA, CDR2 YSLEER. CDR3 size: 16 residues. V dropped 3 bases and J dropped 7; count of bases not matched to a gene: 12.

The chain couples TRBV10-3 to TRBJ1-2, with D perhaps TRBD1 (5 bases). The CDR3 loop spans 15 amino acids. In germline, CDR1 is ENHRY, CDR2 SYGVKD. The V and J ends lost 3 bases and 0 bases respectively, with 11 bases between them. The CDR3 spells CAISERREANYGYTF. The DNA for the CDR3 is TGTGCCATCAGTGAACGCAGGGAAGCTAACTATGGCTACACCTTC.

The chain is built from TRBV3-1 (or the pseudogene TRBV3-2) and TRBJ1-5; 10 nucleotides match TRBD1. This CDR3 spans 16 amino acids. Germline values: CDR1 LGHDT, CDR2 YNNKEL (reference sequence). The J segment lost 4 bases and the V segment lost 6 bases, leaving 9 bases of the junction unmatched. CDR3 in amino acids: CASSRAGTGVNQPQHF. DNA for the CDR3: TGTGCCAGCAGTCGAGCCGGGACAGGGGTTAATCAGCCCCAGCATTTT.

This clone has only one observation. The chain joins TRBV7-9 to TRBJ1-3; D call uncertain. Germline V gene sequence: CDR1 SEHNR, CDR2 FQNEAQ (reference sequence). The CDR3 contains 16 residues. V dropped 4 bases and J dropped 0 bases, with 13 bases sitting between them. CDR3 bases: TGTGCCAGCAGCTCAGCGTCAGTCTTCTCTGGAAACACCATATATTTT. Amino acid sequence: CASSSASVFSGNTIYF.

The chain carries TRBV11-2 and TRBJ1-3; D is unresolved. The CDR3 covers 12 residues. Germline V gene lookup returns CDR1 SGHAT and CDR2 FQNNGV. V lost 5 bases and J 4 bases, leaving 6 bases between the germline ends. CDR3 nucleotide sequence: TGTGCCAGCAGCCGCTACGGAAACACCATATATTTT. Protein: CASSRYGNTIYF.

V gene TRBV12-3 or TRBV12-4 combines with J gene TRBJ2-2; D gene unclear. The V end lost 2 bases, the J end lost 5 bases, and 3 bases lay between the germline ends. The CDR3 is 12 residues long. The DNA of the CDR3 is TGTGCCAGCAGTTTACGGACCGGGGAGCTGTTTTTT. Translated: CASSLRTGELFF.

This chain joins TRBV9 and TRBJ2-6; D unclear. CDR3 length equals 15 residues. V gave up 3 bases and J gave up 0 bases, with 7 bases separating them. From germline, CDR1 is SGDLS and CDR2 YYNGEE. The CDR3 sequence is CASSGLSSGANVLTF. DNA of the CDR3: TGTGCCAGCAGCGGCCTCAGCTCTGGGGCCAACGTCCTGACTTTC.

This clone has a single count. Here the CDR3 DNA reads TGTGCCAGCAGTACGAACGGGGTCCTAAAGGAAAAACTGTTTTTT. Encoded protein: CASSTNGVLKEKLFF. V gene TRBV27 combines with J gene TRBJ1-4; D gene uncertain. The CDR3 is 15 amino acids. The germline V and J ends were trimmed by 5 bases and 8 bases, with 18 bases remaining between them. Germline-derived CDR1 and CDR2 are MNHEY and SMNVEV (reference sequence).

The V gene is TRBV6-2 or TRBV6-3, the J gene TRBJ1-5, with 7 bases aligning to TRBD1. Germline CDR1 MNHEY, CDR2 SVGEGT. The CDR3 length is 14 residues. Losses at the gene ends were 6 bases for V and 5 bases for J; bases not matched to a gene: 7. The CDR3 DNA reads as TGTGCCAGCAGCATCGACAGGGCGTATCAGCCCCAGCATTTT. Translating it yields CASSIDRAYQPQHF.

This clone was found once. The CDR3 DNA reads TGTGCCAGCAGCCAAGTCTACAGCTACACAGATACGCAGTATTTT. It yields the protein CASSQVYSYTDTQYF. The chain links TRBV14 to TRBJ2-3; D unclear. This CDR3 is 15 amino acids long. CDR1 SGHDN and CDR2 FVKESK come from the germline V gene. The V gene lost 1 base and the J gene lost 2 bases, with 10 bases spanning the gap. The full variable domain, in which reference TRBV14 and TRBJ2-3 provide the parts outside the CDR3, is EAGVTQFPSHSVIEKGQTVTLRCDPISGHDNLYWYRRVMGKEIKFLLHFVKESKQDESGMPNNRFLAERTGGTYSTLKVQPAELEDSGVYFCASSQVYSYTDTQYFGPGTRLTVL.

This chain connects TRBV4-2 to TRBJ2-7; tentatively, D is TRBD1 (6 bases). CDR3 size: 16 residues. The germline V gene encodes CDR1 LGHNA and CDR2 YNFKEQ. Trimming pared 0 bases from V and 5 bases from J, leaving 17 bases between. The CDR3 is CASSQEITGSGHEQYF. The CDR3 DNA sequence: TGTGCCAGCAGCCAAGAAATAACAGGGTCGGGCCACGAGCAGTACTTC.

This clone was recorded only once. J is TRBJ1-2 and V is TRBV6-6; D gene unclear. Between the trimmed V and J ends, which lost 6 bases and 3 bases, there was a span of 17 bases. The length of the CDR3 is 15 residues. Germline lookup yields CDR1 MNHNY and CDR2 SVGAGI (reference sequence). The CDR3: CASSIGRAQYYGYTF. The CDR3 DNA sequence: TGTGCCAGCAGCATAGGGCGGGCTCAGTACTATGGCTACACCTTC.

This clone appeared a few times. The rearrangement links TRBV5-6 to TRBJ2-2; D is possibly TRBD1 (6 bases). This CDR3 spans 14 amino acids. Trimming removed 0 bases from V and 3 bases from J, with 6 bases in between. Germline V lookup: CDR1 SGHDT, CDR2 YYEEEE. CDR3 bases: TGTGCCAGCAGCTTGGAGGGGGACACCGGGGAGCTGTTTTTT. Its protein is CASSLEGDTGELFF.

The V and J genes are TRBV28 and TRBJ1-6; 7 positions match TRBD1. J was trimmed by 7 bases and V by 4 bases; bases with no gene match: 7. CDR1 is MDHEN, CDR2 SYDVKM, per germline. This CDR3 is 15 amino acids long. The CDR3 bases are TGTGCCAGCAGTTCACACGGGACAGACAATTCACCCCTCCACTTT. Encoded protein: CASSSHGTDNSPLHF.

The chain has TRBV6-5 and TRBJ1-5; D not resolved. CDR3 size: 15 residues. Germline lookup yields CDR1 MNHEY and CDR2 SVGAGI. Trimming pared 7 bases from V and 0 bases from J, leaving 13 bases between. CDR3 residues: CASNRREDSNQPQHF. CDR3 sequence (DNA): TGTGCCAGCAATAGGAGGGAAGATAGCAATCAGCCCCAGCATTTT.

V gene TRBV29-1 combines with J gene TRBJ1-2; TRBD1 matches at 8 bases. Germline V lookup: CDR1 SQVTM, CDR2 ANQGSEA. V dropped 7 bases and J dropped 1; count of bases not matched to a gene: 5. The CDR3 is 13 amino acids. The CDR3 DNA is TGCAGCGGAACGACAGGGGTTAACTATGGCTACACCTTC. Its translation is CSGTTGVNYGYTF.

The V call is TRBV30, the J call TRBJ1-1; possible D gene TRBD1, 6 bases. The V and J ends lost 2 bases and 5 bases respectively, with 15 bases between them. The CDR3 has 14 amino acids. CDR1 and CDR2 (germline): GTSNPN, SVGIG (reference sequence). The CDR3 DNA is TGTGCCTGGAGTAAACCAGGGGCCAGGACTGAAGCTTTCTTT. Translating it yields CAWSKPGARTEAFF.

The chain couples TRBV11-2 to TRBJ1-2, with 10 bases that match TRBD1. The germline CDR1 and CDR2 sequences are SGHAT and FQNNGV. The CDR3 extends over 13 amino acids. V shed 4 bases, J shed 8 bases, and the junction held 4 bases outside the gene matches. The CDR3: CASSSGQGIGYTF. CDR3 sequence (DNA): TGTGCCAGCAGCTCGGGACAGGGGATCGGCTACACCTTC.

The CDR3 reads CASTSRGAGANVLTF. DNA of the CDR3: TGTGCCAGCACCTCCAGGGGTGCTGGGGCCAACGTCCTGACTTTC. J is TRBJ2-6 and V is TRBV5-4, with D maybe TRBD1 (6 bases). The germline V and J ends were trimmed by 6 bases and 2 bases, with 12 bases remaining between them. The CDR3 has 15 amino acids. Germline assignment: CDR1 SGHNT and CDR2 YYREEE (reference sequence).

The chain is built from TRBV27 and TRBJ1-6; D unclear. CDR1 MNHEY and CDR2 SMNVEV come from the germline V gene (reference sequence). This CDR3 has 15 residues. V was trimmed by 5 bases and J by 3 bases, leaving 11 bases between them. The CDR3 spells CASSPAVFYNSPLHF. The CDR3 DNA reads TGTGCCAGCAGTCCCGCAGTCTTCTATAATTCACCCCTCCACTTT.

The chain has TRBV5-6 and TRBJ1-2; D not resolved. V lost 8 bases to trimming and J lost 5 bases, with 7 bases between them. The CDR3 is 10 amino acids. CDR1 is SGHDT, CDR2 YYEEEE, per germline. The DNA of the CDR3 is TGTGCCAGACCAGATTATGGCTACACCTTC. Encoded protein: CARPDYGYTF.

The chain recombines TRBV3-1 (or the pseudogene TRBV3-2) with TRBJ1-6, with TRBD1 as a possible D gene (6 bases). V was trimmed by 0 bases and J by 12 bases, leaving 12 bases between them. CDR1 LGHDT and CDR2 YNNKEL come from the germline V gene (reference sequence). The CDR3 sequence is 14 residues long. This chain's CDR3 is CASSQDEGVGPLHF. CDR3 in DNA: TGTGCCAGCAGCCAAGATGAGGGGGTGGGACCCCTCCACTTT.

The genes are TRBV21-1 and TRBJ1-5; whether TRBD1, the table's D call, matches the DNA was not checked. TRBV21-1 is deemed a pseudogene. The CDR3 has 22 amino acids. CDR3 nucleotide sequence: TGTGCCAGCAGCAAAGCCTCTGGGACAGGCGACCGATTAGCCCGGGGCAATCAGCCCCAGCATTTT. Protein sequence: CASSKASGTGDRLARGNQPQHF.

This clone was seen once. This chain connects TRBV15 to TRBJ1-1; 9 bases are a match to TRBD1. The CDR3 runs to 14 residues. V was pared by 6 bases and J by 3 bases, with 5 bases of the junction left unmatched. CDR1 and CDR2 from the germline V gene are LNHNV and YYDKDF (reference sequence). This CDR3 is CATSKTGGYTEAFF. As DNA, the CDR3 is TGTGCCACCAGTAAGACAGGGGGGTACACTGAAGCTTTCTTT.

V usage is TRBV7-8 and J usage is TRBJ1-2; perhaps TRBD1 as D (6 bases). This CDR3 contains 15 residues. Germline V gene sequence: CDR1 SGHVS, CDR2 FQNEAQ. V dropped 5 bases and J dropped 8 bases, with 21 bases sitting between them. CDR3 DNA sequence: TGTGCCAGCAGCGACAATCCTACAGGGCCCTGGGGCTACACCTTC. Its protein is CASSDNPTGPWGYTF.

The chain couples TRBV19 to TRBJ1-3; D perhaps matches TRBD1 (5 bases). From germline, CDR1 is LNHDA and CDR2 SQIVND (reference sequence). V dropped 4 bases and J dropped 0 bases, with 10 bases sitting between them. The CDR3 is 15 residues long. CDR3 coding DNA: TGTGCCAGTAGTACGATGACAGCCTCTGGAAACACCATATATTTT. It is translated as CASSTMTASGNTIYF.

This rearrangement joins TRBV9 to TRBJ2-1; D possibly corresponds to TRBD2 (6 bases). There are 15 residues in the CDR3. The V gene's germline CDR1 is SGDLS and CDR2 YYNGEE. Trimming removed 4 bases from V and 4 bases from J, with 15 bases in between. CDR3 bases: TGTGCCAGCAGCACGGGAGCAGGGATATACAATGAGCAGTTCTTC. Translation: CASSTGAGIYNEQFF.

DNA of the CDR3: TGTGCCAGCAGCGATGGACAGGGGGCCGGTGGTGGCTACACCTTC. Translated: CASSDGQGAGGGYTF. The V gene is TRBV9, the J gene TRBJ1-2; the match to TRBD1 covers 11 bases. The CDR3 contains 15 residues. J was trimmed by 7 bases and V by 3 bases; bases with no gene match: 8. CDR1 is SGDLS and CDR2 is YYNGEE in the germline V gene.

The gene calls are TRBV24-1 and TRBJ2-5; D might be TRBD2 (6 bases). Germline-derived CDR1 and CDR2 are KGHDR and SFDVKD. V was shortened by 9 bases and J by 5 bases, with 15 bases between the two germline ends. The CDR3 is 13 residues long. CDR3 amino acids: CATSDGGSETQYF. The CDR3 nucleotides read TGTGCCACCTCTGACGGGGGTTCGGAGACCCAGTACTTC.